This T cell receptor beta chain was recovered during a study of cytomegalovirus exposure and HLA in healthy donors. Study details: Assignment to the Caucasian-associated ancestry cluster applied to around four fifths of the roughly 410 genotyped donors.

V shed 3 bases and J 5 bases; nucleotides not matched to a gene: 10. The CDR3 consists of 16 residues. Germline CDR1 reads SGHKS; CDR2 reads YYEKEE (reference sequence). The study ran its PCR with 60 Vbeta and 13 Jbeta primers. Sequencing was performed with immunoSEQ multiplex PCR; in TCRdb, only in-frame clones are kept and a portion is missing. There are more than 150,000 clones in the sample; approximately 80% occur only once, and around 1.5% lies in the top ten. The sequence was collected from a man younger than 30 in good health and CMV-seronegative. Material for sequencing was PBMCs. The chain is built from TRBV5-5 and TRBJ2-2; 7 nucleotides align to TRBD1. For the CDR3, the DNA is TGTGCCAGCAGCTCCCCCCGAGACAGGGATACCGGGGAGCTGTTTTTT. Its translation: CASSSPRDRDTGELFF. The whole variable domain, filled in from reference TRBV5-5 and TRBJ2-2, reads DAGVTQSPTHLIKTRGQQVTLRCSPISGHKSVSWYQQVLGQGPQFIFQYYEKEERGRGNFPDRFSARQFPNYSSELNVNALLLGDSALYLCASSSPRDRDTGELFFGEGSRLTVL.